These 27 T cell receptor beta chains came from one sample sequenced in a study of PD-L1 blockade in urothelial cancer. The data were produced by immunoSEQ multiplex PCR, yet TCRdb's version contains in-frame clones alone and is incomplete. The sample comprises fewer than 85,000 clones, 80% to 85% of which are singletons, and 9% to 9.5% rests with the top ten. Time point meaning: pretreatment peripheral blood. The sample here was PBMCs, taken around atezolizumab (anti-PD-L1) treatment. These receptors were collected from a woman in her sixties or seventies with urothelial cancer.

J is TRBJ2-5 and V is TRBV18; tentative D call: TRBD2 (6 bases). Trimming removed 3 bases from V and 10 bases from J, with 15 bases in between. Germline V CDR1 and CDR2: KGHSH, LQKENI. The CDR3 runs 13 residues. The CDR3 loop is CASSPGTRLGQYF. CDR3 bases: TGTGCCAGCTCACCGGGGACTCGCCTTGGCCAGTACTTC.

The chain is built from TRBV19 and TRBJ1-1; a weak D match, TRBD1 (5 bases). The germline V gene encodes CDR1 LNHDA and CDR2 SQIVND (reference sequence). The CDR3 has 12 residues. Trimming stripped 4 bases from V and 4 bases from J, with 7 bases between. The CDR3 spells CASSTGLTEAFF. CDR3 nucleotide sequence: TGTGCCAGTAGTACAGGGCTCACTGAAGCTTTCTTT.

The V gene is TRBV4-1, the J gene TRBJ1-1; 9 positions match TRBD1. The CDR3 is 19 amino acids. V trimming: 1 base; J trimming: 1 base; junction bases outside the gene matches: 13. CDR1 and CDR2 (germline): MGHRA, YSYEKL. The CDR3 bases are TGCGCCAGCAGCCAAGTCCCGATGGGGGTGGACAGGGGGAACACTGAAGCTTTCTTT. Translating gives CASSQVPMGVDRGNTEAFF.

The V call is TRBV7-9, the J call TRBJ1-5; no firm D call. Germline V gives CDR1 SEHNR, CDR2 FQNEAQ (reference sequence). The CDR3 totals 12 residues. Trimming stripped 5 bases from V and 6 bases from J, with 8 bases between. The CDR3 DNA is TGTGCCAGCAGCGCAGGTGGTCAGCCCCAGCATTTT. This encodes CASSAGGQPQHF.

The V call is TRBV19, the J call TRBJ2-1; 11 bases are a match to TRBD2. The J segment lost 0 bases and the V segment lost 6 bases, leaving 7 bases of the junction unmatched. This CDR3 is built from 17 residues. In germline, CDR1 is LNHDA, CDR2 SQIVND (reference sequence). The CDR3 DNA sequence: TGTGCCAGTAGGCGACTAGCGGGGCCTAGCTCCTACAATGAGCAGTTCTTC. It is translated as CASRRLAGPSSYNEQFF.

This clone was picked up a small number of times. CDR3: CASSSRGWGTRETQYF. The CDR3 DNA reads TGTGCCAGCAGTAGTCGGGGTTGGGGTACTCGAGAGACCCAGTACTTC. The chain employs TRBV25-1 and TRBJ2-5, with a weak D call TRBD2 (5 bases). Trimming took 5 bases from V and 4 from J, leaving 20 bases between them. Germline lookup yields CDR1 MGHDK and CDR2 SYGVNS. The CDR3 consists of 16 residues. Full variable domain (outside the CDR3, taken from reference TRBV25-1 and TRBJ2-5): EADIYQTPRYLVIGTGKKITLECSQTMGHDKMYWYQQDPGMELHLIHYSYGVNSTEKGDLSSESTVSRIRTEHFPLTLESARPSHTSQYLCASSSRGWGTRETQYFGPGTRLLVL.

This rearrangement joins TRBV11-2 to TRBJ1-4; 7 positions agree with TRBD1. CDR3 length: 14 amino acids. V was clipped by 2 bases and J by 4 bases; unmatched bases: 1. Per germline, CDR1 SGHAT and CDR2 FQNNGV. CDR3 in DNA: TGTGCCAGCAGCTTATACAGGGGTAATGAAAAACTGTTTTTT. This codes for CASSLYRGNEKLFF.

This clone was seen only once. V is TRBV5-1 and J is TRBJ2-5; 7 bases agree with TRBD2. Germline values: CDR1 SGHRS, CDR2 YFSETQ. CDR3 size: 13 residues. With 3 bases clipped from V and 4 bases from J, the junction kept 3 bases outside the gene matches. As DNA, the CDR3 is TGCGCCAGCAGCTGGGGGGGAGGAGAGACCCAGTACTTC. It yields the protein CASSWGGGETQYF.

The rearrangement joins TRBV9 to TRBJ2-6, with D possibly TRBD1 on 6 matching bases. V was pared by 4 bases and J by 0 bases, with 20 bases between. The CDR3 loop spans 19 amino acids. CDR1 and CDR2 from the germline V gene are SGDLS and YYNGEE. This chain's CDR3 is CASSIRTVIVPSGANVLTF. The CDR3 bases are TGTGCCAGCAGCATCCGGACAGTTATCGTTCCCTCTGGGGCCAACGTCCTGACTTTC.

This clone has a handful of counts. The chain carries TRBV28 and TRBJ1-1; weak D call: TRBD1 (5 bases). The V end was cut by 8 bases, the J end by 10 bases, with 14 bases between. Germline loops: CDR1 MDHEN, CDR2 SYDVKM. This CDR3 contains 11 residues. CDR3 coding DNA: TGTGCCAGCCTTGCAGTAGGGGCAGCTTTCTTT. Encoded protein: CASLAVGAAFF.

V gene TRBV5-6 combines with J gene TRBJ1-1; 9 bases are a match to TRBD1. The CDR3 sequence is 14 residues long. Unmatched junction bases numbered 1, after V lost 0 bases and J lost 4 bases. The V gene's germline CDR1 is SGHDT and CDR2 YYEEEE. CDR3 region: CASSLETGGTEAFF. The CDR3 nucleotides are TGTGCCAGCAGCTTGGAGACAGGGGGCACTGAAGCTTTCTTT.

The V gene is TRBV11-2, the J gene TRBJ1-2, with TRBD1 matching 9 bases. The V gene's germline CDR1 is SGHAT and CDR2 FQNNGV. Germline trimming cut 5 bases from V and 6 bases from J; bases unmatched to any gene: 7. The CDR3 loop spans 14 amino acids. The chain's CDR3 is CASSQSWTGDGYTF. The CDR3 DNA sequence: TGTGCCAGCAGCCAAAGCTGGACAGGGGATGGCTACACCTTC.

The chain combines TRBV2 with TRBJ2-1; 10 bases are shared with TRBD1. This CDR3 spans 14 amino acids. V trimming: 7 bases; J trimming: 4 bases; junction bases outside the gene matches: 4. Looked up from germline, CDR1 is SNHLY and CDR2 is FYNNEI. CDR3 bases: TGTGCCAGCATAGGACAGGGGGGATACAATGAGCAGTTCTTC. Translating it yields CASIGQGGYNEQFF.

CDR3 nucleotide sequence: TGTGCCAGCAGCTCCCTCCGACAGGGGGCCTATGGCTACACCTTC. Its translation: CASSSLRQGAYGYTF. The chain carries TRBV9 and TRBJ1-2; TRBD1 matches 10 bases. This CDR3 has 15 residues. V gave up 4 bases and J gave up 4 bases; unmatched junction bases: 7. Germline V gives CDR1 SGDLS, CDR2 YYNGEE.

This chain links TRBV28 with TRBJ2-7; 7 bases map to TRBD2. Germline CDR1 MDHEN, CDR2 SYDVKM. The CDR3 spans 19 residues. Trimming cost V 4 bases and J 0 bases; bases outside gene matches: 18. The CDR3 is CASSSGAAAGASSSYEQYF. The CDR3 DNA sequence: TGTGCCAGCAGTTCTGGGGCAGCGGCGGGAGCCTCGAGCTCCTACGAGCAGTACTTC.

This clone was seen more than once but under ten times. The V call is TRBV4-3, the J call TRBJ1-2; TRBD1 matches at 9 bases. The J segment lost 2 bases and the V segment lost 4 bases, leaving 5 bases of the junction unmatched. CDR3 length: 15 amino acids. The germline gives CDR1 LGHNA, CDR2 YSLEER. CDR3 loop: CASSLGTGNNYGYTF. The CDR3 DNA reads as TGCGCCAGCAGCCTTGGGACAGGGAACAACTATGGCTACACCTTC.

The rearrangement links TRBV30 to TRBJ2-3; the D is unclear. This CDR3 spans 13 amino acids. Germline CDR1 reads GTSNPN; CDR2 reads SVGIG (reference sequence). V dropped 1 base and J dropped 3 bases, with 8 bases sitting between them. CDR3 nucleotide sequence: TGTGCCTGGAGTGCCGGTTGGACAGATACGCAGTATTTT. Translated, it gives CAWSAGWTDTQYF.

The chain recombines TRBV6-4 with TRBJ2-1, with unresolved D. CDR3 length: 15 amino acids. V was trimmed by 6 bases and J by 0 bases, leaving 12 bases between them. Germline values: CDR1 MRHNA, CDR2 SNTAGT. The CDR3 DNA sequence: TGTGCCAGCAGCCTCTCTAGAGGCTCCTACAATGAGCAGTTCTTC. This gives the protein CASSLSRGSYNEQFF.

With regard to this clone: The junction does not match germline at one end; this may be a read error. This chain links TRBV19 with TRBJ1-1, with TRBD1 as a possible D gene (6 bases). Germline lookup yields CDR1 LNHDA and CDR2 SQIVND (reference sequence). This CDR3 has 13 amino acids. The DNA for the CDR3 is TGTGCCAGTAGTACGACAAGGGACACGGAAGCTTTCTTT. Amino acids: CASSTTRDTEAFF.

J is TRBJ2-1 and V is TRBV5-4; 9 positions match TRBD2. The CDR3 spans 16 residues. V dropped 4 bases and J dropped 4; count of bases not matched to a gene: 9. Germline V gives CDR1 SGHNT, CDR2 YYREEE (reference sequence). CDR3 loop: CASSPKTSGNYNEQFF. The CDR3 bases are TGTGCCAGCAGCCCCAAGACTAGCGGAAATTACAATGAGCAGTTCTTC.

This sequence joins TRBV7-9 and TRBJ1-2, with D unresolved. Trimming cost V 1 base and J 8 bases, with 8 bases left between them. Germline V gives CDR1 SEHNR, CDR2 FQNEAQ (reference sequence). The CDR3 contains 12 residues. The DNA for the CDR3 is TGTGCCAGCAGCTTAGAAGACTTCGGCTACACCTTC. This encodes CASSLEDFGYTF.

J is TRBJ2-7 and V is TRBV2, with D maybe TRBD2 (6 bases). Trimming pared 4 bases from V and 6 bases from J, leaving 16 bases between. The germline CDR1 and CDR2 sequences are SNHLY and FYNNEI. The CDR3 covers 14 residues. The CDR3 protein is CASSVRGGAGEQYF. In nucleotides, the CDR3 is TGTGCCAGCAGTGTGCGGGGCGGAGCGGGCGAGCAGTACTTC.

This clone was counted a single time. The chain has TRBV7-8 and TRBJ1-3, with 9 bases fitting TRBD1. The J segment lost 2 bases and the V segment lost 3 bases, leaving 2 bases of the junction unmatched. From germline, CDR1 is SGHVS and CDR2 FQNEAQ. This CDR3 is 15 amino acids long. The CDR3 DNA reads TGTGCCAGCAGCTTTCGACAGGGGGCTGGAAACACCATATATTTT. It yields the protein CASSFRQGAGNTIYF.

The CDR3 here is CASSPSTANYGYTF. The CDR3 DNA reads as TGTGCCAGCAGCCCCTCGACAGCTAACTATGGCTACACCTTC. This chain uses TRBV7-2 with TRBJ1-2, with TRBD1 as a possible D gene (5 bases). V was cut by 5 bases and J by 0 bases, with 10 bases left in between. The CDR3 covers 14 residues. Germline CDR1 reads SGHTA; CDR2 reads FQGNSA. The whole variable domain, remainder taken from reference TRBV7-2 and TRBJ1-2, is GAGVSQSPSNKVTEKGKDVELRCDPISGHTALYWYRQSLGQGLEFLIYFQGNSAPDKSGLPSDRFSAERTGGSVSTLTIQRTQQEDSAVYLCASSPSTANYGYTFGSGTRLTVV.

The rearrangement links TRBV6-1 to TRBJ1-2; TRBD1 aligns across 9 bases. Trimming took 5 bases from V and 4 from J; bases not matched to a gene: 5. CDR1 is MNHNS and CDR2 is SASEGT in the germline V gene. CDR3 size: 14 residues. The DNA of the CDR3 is TGTGCCAGCAGTACCAACAGGGGGCCCTATGGCTACACCTTC. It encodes CASSTNRGPYGYTF.

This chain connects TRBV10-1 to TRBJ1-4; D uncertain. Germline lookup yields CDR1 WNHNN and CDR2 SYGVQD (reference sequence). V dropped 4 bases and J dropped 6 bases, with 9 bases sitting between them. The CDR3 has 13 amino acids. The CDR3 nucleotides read TGCGCCAGCAGTGCAAGCTACGATGAAAAACTGTTTTTT. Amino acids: CASSASYDEKLFF.

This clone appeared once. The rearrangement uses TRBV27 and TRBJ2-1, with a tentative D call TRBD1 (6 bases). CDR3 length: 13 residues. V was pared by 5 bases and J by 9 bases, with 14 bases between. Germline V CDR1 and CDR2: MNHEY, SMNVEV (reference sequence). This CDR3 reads CASSQQGRGEQFF. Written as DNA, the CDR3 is TGTGCCAGCAGTCAACAGGGTCGCGGTGAGCAGTTCTTC.